The 21 T cell receptor beta chains given below trace back to one sample, sequenced in a study of CD8 T cells in ankylosing spondylitis (dated by TCRdb to 2016 to 2017). Libraries were constructed by 5' RACE. The sequencing machine was an Illumina HiSeq 2500. TCRdb reprocessing: public reads trimmed at Q25 with fastp, clones called with MiXCR, in-frame beta chains kept. Identical CDR3 protein sequences are pooled into one entry, listed with their most common genes and DNA. Counted in this sample were under 300,000 distinct CDR3 sequences; about 9.1% of them appeared once. 6.5% to 7% of the sample rests with the top ten. Sequenced sample: blood, either unsorted or a sorted T cell fraction (not recorded which). The receptors stem from a male donor with ankylosing spondylitis or in good health (not recorded which).

This clonotype was counted at least ten times. J is TRBJ1-2 and V is TRBV7-9, with D unclear. The CDR3 contains 14 residues. Trimming stripped 0 bases from V and 4 bases from J, with 9 bases between. Germline values: CDR1 SEHNR, CDR2 FQNEAQ (reference sequence). The DNA for the CDR3 is TGTGCCAGCAGCTTAGCCGCGTACCGCTATGGCTACACCTTC. It specifies CASSLAAYRYGYTF.

This clonotype has a count of ten or more. The chain joins TRBV10-1 to TRBJ2-1; maybe TRBD2 (5 bases). Trimming removed 0 bases at V and 10 bases at J, with 7 bases between. This CDR3 region has 12 residues. Germline values: CDR1 WNHNN, CDR2 SYGVQD (reference sequence). This CDR3 reads CASSESTGEQFF. The CDR3 DNA reads TGCGCCAGCAGTGAGTCGACGGGGGAGCAGTTCTTC.

This clonotype was counted ten times or more. This rearrangement joins TRBV27 to TRBJ1-5, with D uncertain. The CDR3 is 14 residues long. Trimming left V 5 bases short and J 3 bases short, with 11 bases between. Germline CDR1 reads MNHEY; CDR2 reads SMNVEV (reference sequence). CDR3 amino acids: CASSLPGFNQPQHF. The CDR3 region has the DNA TGTGCCAGCAGTCTGCCGGGATTCAATCAGCCCCAGCATTTT.

The V call is TRBV20-1, the J call TRBJ1-2; 8 nucleotides match TRBD1. Germline trimming cut 6 bases from V and 1 base from J; bases unmatched to any gene: 4. There are 13 residues in the CDR3. Germline lookup yields CDR1 DFQATT and CDR2 SNEGSKA (reference sequence). CDR3: CSAGRGHNYGYTF. The CDR3 DNA sequence: TGCAGTGCGGGCAGGGGGCATAACTATGGCTACACCTTC.

The chain links TRBV4-3 to TRBJ2-2; D is unclear. The CDR3 length is 14 residues. V was pared by 7 bases and J by 1 base, with 10 bases between. The V gene's germline CDR1 is LGHNA and CDR2 YSLEER. This chain's CDR3 is CASTVSRNTGELFF. In nucleotides, the CDR3 is TGCGCCAGCACGGTTAGCAGGAACACCGGGGAGCTGTTTTTT.

This clonotype was seen at least ten times. The genes are TRBV15 and TRBJ2-3; a weak D match, TRBD2 (6 bases). The CDR3 extends over 15 amino acids. CDR1 is LNHNV and CDR2 is YYDKDF in the germline V gene (reference sequence). Trimming shortened V by 5 bases and J by 4 bases, and 16 bases separated the two germline ends. For the CDR3, the DNA is TGTGCCACCAGCCTCTCGGGGGAACCCGCAGATACGCAGTATTTT. Translating it yields CATSLSGEPADTQYF.

This clonotype was seen more than once but under ten times. The chain couples TRBV5-4 to TRBJ2-3; the D gene is possibly TRBD2 (5 bases). The V end lost 4 bases, the J end lost 0 bases, and 9 bases lay between the germline ends. This CDR3 is built from 14 residues. CDR1 is SGHNT, CDR2 YYREEE, per germline (reference sequence). The CDR3, as DNA: TGTGCCAGCAGCGGGAGAAAGAGCACAGATACGCAGTATTTT. The encoded protein is CASSGRKSTDTQYF.

This clonotype was picked up many times. The CDR3 protein is CASSPGAGRTDTQYF. The DNA of the CDR3 is TGTGCCAGCAGTCCGGGGGCAGGGAGGACAGATACGCAGTATTTT. The J gene is TRBJ2-3, the V gene TRBV12-3 or TRBV12-4; D could derive from TRBD1 or TRBD2 (6 bases each). The CDR3 contains 15 residues. Trimming shortened V by 5 bases and J by 3 bases, and 15 bases separated the two germline ends.

This clonotype has a count of ten or more. The chain has TRBV20-1 and TRBJ2-1, with D unresolved. This CDR3 is built from 11 residues. Germline CDR1 is DFQATT and CDR2 is SNEGSKA (reference sequence). The DNA for the CDR3 is TGCACCCCCCGGGTGGGGAATGAGCAGTTCTTC. Amino acids: CTPRVGNEQFF.

This clonotype was seen a few times. This chain connects TRBV7-2 to TRBJ2-2; D is perhaps TRBD1 or TRBD2 (5 bases each). Germline CDR1 is SGHTA and CDR2 is FQGNSA. Trimming took 7 bases from V and 3 from J, leaving 12 bases between them. This CDR3 has 14 residues. The CDR3 here is CASNRGPDTGELFF. DNA of the CDR3: TGTGCCAGCAACCGGGGCCCGGACACCGGGGAGCTGTTTTTT.

This clonotype appeared many times. The chain couples TRBV12-3 or TRBV12-4 to TRBJ1-1; possible D gene TRBD1, 6 bases. CDR3 length equals 10 residues. V was pared by 7 bases and J by 12 bases, with 12 bases between. The CDR3, as DNA: TGTGCCAGCACCCGGGGGCAAACTTTCTTT. Its translation: CASTRGQTFF.

This clonotype has at least ten counts. The chain is built from TRBV10-3 and TRBJ2-3; 9 bases are a match to TRBD2. Germline loops: CDR1 ENHRY, CDR2 SYGVKD. The CDR3 extends over 16 amino acids. The V gene end was trimmed by 5 bases and the J gene end by 6 bases; junction bases not matched to a gene: 12. The CDR3 is CAISHPSAGGTDTQYF. The CDR3 DNA follows: TGTGCCATCAGTCACCCCTCAGCGGGAGGAACCGATACGCAGTATTTT.

This clonotype was recorded at least ten times. The chain links TRBV20-1 to TRBJ2-7; 7 bases fit TRBD1. Germline V gene lookup returns CDR1 DFQATT and CDR2 SNEGSKA (reference sequence). V lost 7 bases and J lost 3; bases outside the gene matches: 9. The CDR3 extends over 13 amino acids. CDR3 residues: CSVGGPGIYEQYF. In DNA form, the CDR3 reads TGCAGTGTAGGGGGCCCGGGAATCTACGAGCAGTACTTC.

Many counts were recorded for this clonotype. The chain employs TRBV6-2 or TRBV6-3 and TRBJ2-2; 9 positions match TRBD2. CDR3 length: 14 residues. Germline V gives CDR1 MNHEY, CDR2 SVGEGT. V lost 6 bases and J lost 4; bases outside the gene matches: 3. The CDR3 loop is CASRTGLATGELFF. CDR3 nucleotides: TGTGCCAGCAGAACGGGACTAGCCACCGGGGAGCTGTTTTTT.

This clonotype was counted at least ten times. The CDR3: CASKTGGIGKNIQYF. CDR3 in DNA: TGTGCCAGCAAGACGGGTGGGATCGGCAAAAACATTCAGTACTTC. The chain has TRBV6-1 and TRBJ2-4; D is uncertain. Germline CDR1 and CDR2: MNHNS and SASEGT. V lost 7 bases to trimming and J lost 3 bases, with 16 bases between them. This CDR3 spans 15 amino acids.

This clonotype showed up many times. The chain joins TRBV6-4 to TRBJ1-4; 9 bases map to TRBD1. The V gene end was trimmed by 2 bases and the J gene end by 0 bases; junction bases not matched to a gene: 7. Germline CDR1 MRHNA, CDR2 SNTAGT. The CDR3 loop spans 18 amino acids. The DNA of the CDR3 is TGTGCCAGCAGTGACCCTGGACAGGGGACACCAACTAATGAAAAACTGTTTTTT. This gives the protein CASSDPGQGTPTNEKLFF.

This clonotype was recorded many times. This chain links TRBV20-1 with TRBJ2-2; the D gene is possibly TRBD2 (5 bases). Germline V gene lookup returns CDR1 DFQATT and CDR2 SNEGSKA (reference sequence). This CDR3 comprises 14 residues. V lost 6 bases to trimming and J lost 5 bases, with 16 bases between them. The CDR3 region has the DNA TGCAGTGCACCCACTAGTGGCACGACCGGGGAGCTGTTTTTT. Amino acid sequence: CSAPTSGTTGELFF.

This clonotype was seen ten or more times. V gene TRBV13 combines with J gene TRBJ2-1; TRBD1 matches 7 bases. The V segment lost 1 base and the J segment 10 bases; nucleotides outside the gene matches: 7. Germline-derived CDR1 and CDR2 are PRHDT and FYEKMQ (reference sequence). The CDR3 length is 14 residues. In DNA, the CDR3 is TGTGCCAGCAGCTTAGAGGGACAGCCCTTGGAGCAGTTCTTC. Protein sequence: CASSLEGQPLEQFF.

This clonotype was detected many times. The chain links TRBV5-1 to TRBJ2-5; D may be TRBD1 (6 bases). Germline values: CDR1 SGHRS, CDR2 YFSETQ. The V end lost 0 bases, the J end lost 2 bases, and 14 bases lay between the germline ends. The CDR3 loop spans 16 amino acids. CDR3 amino acids: CASSLGGTSTQETQYF. CDR3 DNA sequence: TGCGCCAGCAGCTTGGGAGGGACATCGACTCAAGAGACCCAGTACTTC.

This clonotype was detected many times. The J gene is TRBJ1-5, the V gene TRBV6-1; D remains ambiguous. CDR1 is MNHNS and CDR2 is SASEGT in the germline V gene. Trimming left V 1 base short and J 1 base short, with 8 bases between. The CDR3 is 15 residues long. CDR3 protein: CASSEGFRSNQPQHF. CDR3 coding DNA: TGTGCCAGCAGTGAAGGTTTTAGGAGCAATCAGCCCCAGCATTTT.

The chain has TRBV20-1 and TRBJ2-1; 10 bases are a match to TRBD2. This CDR3 contains 16 residues. CDR1 is DFQATT and CDR2 is SNEGSKA in the germline V gene (reference sequence). J was trimmed by 2 bases and V by 5 bases; bases with no gene match: 9. CDR3 sequence (DNA): TGCAGTGCTCCGCAAGCAGCGGGAGGGGCCTACAATGAGCAGTTCTTC. It encodes CSAPQAAGGAYNEQFF.